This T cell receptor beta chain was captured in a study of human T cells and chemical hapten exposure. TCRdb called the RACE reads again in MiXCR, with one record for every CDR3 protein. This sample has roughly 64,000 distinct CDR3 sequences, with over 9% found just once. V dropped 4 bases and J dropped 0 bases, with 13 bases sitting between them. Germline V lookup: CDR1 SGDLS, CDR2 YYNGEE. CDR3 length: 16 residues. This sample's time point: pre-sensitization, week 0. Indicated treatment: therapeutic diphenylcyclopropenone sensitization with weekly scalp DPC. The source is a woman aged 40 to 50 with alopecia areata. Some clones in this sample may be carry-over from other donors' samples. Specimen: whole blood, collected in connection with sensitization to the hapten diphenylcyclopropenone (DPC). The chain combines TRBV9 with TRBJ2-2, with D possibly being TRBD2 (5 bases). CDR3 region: CASSPRGRTNTGELFF. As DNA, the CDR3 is TGTGCCAGCAGCCCCCGTGGGAGAACGAACACCGGGGAGCTGTTTTTT.